Presented here are 17 T cell receptor beta chains from one specimen sequenced in a study of identifying expanded T cells in peripheral blood. TCRdb's table, derived via immunoSEQ multiplex PCR, lists solely in-frame clones and lacks some. The sample holds approximately 100,000 clones, 88% seen once. The sequenced sample was blood. The source of these receptors is a person aged 18 to 75 in good health.

V gene TRBV2 combines with J gene TRBJ1-2; D not certain. Germline V gives CDR1 SNHLY, CDR2 FYNNEI. The CDR3 has 15 amino acids. Trimming left V 7 bases short and J 3 bases short, with 18 bases between. The CDR3 DNA is TGTGCCAGCACCAAAAGACCCACCCCAGACTATGGCTACACCTTC. As protein: CASTKRPTPDYGYTF. Filled out from reference TRBV2 and TRBJ1-2, the complete variable domain reads EPEVTQTPSHQVTQMGQEVILRCVPISNHLYFYWYRQILGQKVEFLVSFYNNEISEKSEIFDDQFSVERPDGSNFTLKIRSTKLEDSAMYFCASTKRPTPDYGYTFGSGTRLTVV.

To note about this clone: This sample also contains other DNA sequences that code for the same CDR3. This chain connects TRBV5-1 to TRBJ2-1; no clear D. V lost 0 bases, J lost 6 bases, and 1 base lay in between. The germline gives CDR1 SGHRS, CDR2 YFSETQ. This CDR3 is 11 amino acids long. This chain's CDR3 is CASSLGNEQFF. The DNA for the CDR3 is TGCGCCAGCAGCTTGGGCAATGAGCAGTTCTTC. Variable domain in full (rest from reference TRBV5-1 and TRBJ2-1): KAGVTQTPRYLIKTRGQQVTLSCSPISGHRSVSWYQQTPGQGLQFLFEYFSETQRNKGNFPGRFSGRQFSNSRSEMNVSTLELGDSALYLCASSLGNEQFFGPGTRLTVL.

The chain carries TRBV7-3 and TRBJ2-1, with D perhaps being TRBD1 or TRBD2 (6 bases each). CDR1 is SGHTA and CDR2 is FQGTGA in the germline V gene. This CDR3 contains 14 residues. V lost 6 bases to trimming and J lost 9 bases, with 18 bases between them. CDR3 in DNA: TGTGCCAGCAGTTCCGGGGGCTCATCTCCTGAGCAGTTCTTC. Translation: CASSSGGSSPEQFF.

The chain recombines TRBV2 with TRBJ2-5; maybe TRBD1 (6 bases). The germline V gene has CDR1 SNHLY and CDR2 FYNNEI. There are 13 residues in the CDR3. Deletions cut 7 bases from V and 4 bases from J, with 13 bases between. The CDR3 region is CASTYRERETQYF. The CDR3 DNA reads as TGTGCCAGCACCTACAGGGAGCGAGAGACCCAGTACTTC.

The chain links TRBV15 to TRBJ2-7; unclear D gene. Germline-derived CDR1 and CDR2 are LNHNV and YYDKDF (reference sequence). Trimming stripped 5 bases from V and 4 bases from J, with 9 bases between. This CDR3 spans 12 amino acids. CDR3 sequence (DNA): TGTGCCACCAGCCAGGATCTATACGAGCAGTACTTC. Its protein is CATSQDLYEQYF.

The V call is TRBV19, the J call TRBJ1-2, with 7 nucleotides matching TRBD1. Germline CDR1 and CDR2: LNHDA and SQIVND (reference sequence). CDR3 length: 15 amino acids. V shed 7 bases and J 5 bases; nucleotides not matched to a gene: 13. The CDR3 DNA is TGTGCCAGTACTCCAGGGGGGCAGGGCTTGTATGGCTACACCTTC. It is translated as CASTPGGQGLYGYTF.

The chain joins TRBV5-6 to TRBJ1-4, with a possible D match to TRBD1 (5 bases). CDR1 is SGHDT and CDR2 is YYEEEE in the germline V gene. Trimming left V 4 bases short and J 5 bases short, with 15 bases between. The CDR3 runs to 15 residues. CDR3 nucleotides: TGTGCCAGCAGCAGTACCAGGGTAGGGAATGAAAAACTGTTTTTT. This translates into CASSSTRVGNEKLFF.

V usage is TRBV2 and J usage is TRBJ1-5; tentatively, D is TRBD1 (5 bases). Germline V gene data show CDR1 as SNHLY and CDR2 as FYNNEI. V lost 3 bases and J 5 bases, leaving 11 bases between the germline ends. The CDR3 runs 14 residues. DNA of the CDR3: TGTGCCAGCAGTGACGGGGCAGAAGATCAGCCCCAGCATTTT. This sequence encodes CASSDGAEDQPQHF. The whole variable domain, filled in from reference TRBV2 and TRBJ1-5, reads EPEVTQTPSHQVTQMGQEVILRCVPISNHLYFYWYRQILGQKVEFLVSFYNNEISEKSEIFDDQFSVERPDGSNFTLKIRSTKLEDSAMYFCASSDGAEDQPQHFGDGTRLSIL.

This chain joins TRBV9 and TRBJ1-1, with a tentative D call TRBD1 (5 bases). The CDR3 is 16 residues long. The V end was cut by 0 bases, the J end by 0 bases, with 12 bases between. From germline, CDR1 is SGDLS and CDR2 YYNGEE. CDR3: CASSVESGGMNTEAFF. The CDR3 bases are TGTGCCAGCAGCGTAGAGAGCGGGGGGATGAACACTGAAGCTTTCTTT. Full variable domain (missing parts from reference TRBV9 and TRBJ1-1): DSGVTQTPKHLITATGQRVTLRCSPRSGDLSVYWYQQSLDQGLQFLIQYYNGEERAKGNILERFSAQQFPDLHSELNLSSLELGDSALYFCASSVESGGMNTEAFFGQGTRLTVV.

CDR3 amino acids: CASSQRQGYPYNEQFF. DNA of the CDR3: TGCGCCAGCAGCCAGAGACAGGGATATCCCTACAATGAGCAGTTCTTC. This chain joins TRBV4-1 and TRBJ2-1; TRBD1 matches 7 bases. This CDR3 contains 16 residues. CDR1 is MGHRA, CDR2 YSYEKL, per germline. Unmatched junction bases numbered 7, after V lost 3 bases and J lost 2 bases.

The J gene is TRBJ1-2, the V gene TRBV27; 7 bases are a match to TRBD1. Germline CDR1 and CDR2: MNHEY and SMNVEV (reference sequence). V trimming: 5 bases; J trimming: 8 bases; junction bases outside the gene matches: 8. The CDR3 extends over 13 amino acids. This CDR3 reads CASSDRDSDGYTF. The CDR3 DNA is TGTGCCAGCAGTGACCGGGACAGTGACGGCTACACCTTC.

The table lists this clone with a count of one. The V call is TRBV11-2, the J call TRBJ1-6; 7 nucleotides align to TRBD1. This CDR3 comprises 14 residues. V was pared by 3 bases and J by 7 bases, with 3 bases of the junction left unmatched. Germline V gives CDR1 SGHAT, CDR2 FQNNGV. CDR3 sequence (DNA): TGTGCCAGCAGCTTGACAGGGTTCAATTCACCCCTCCACTTT. It translates to CASSLTGFNSPLHF.

This clone came up once. CDR3 amino acids: CASSLVARDTQYF. CDR3 DNA sequence: TGTGCCAGCAGCTTGGTTGCTCGGGATACGCAGTATTTT. The rearrangement uses TRBV11-2 and TRBJ2-3, with D unclear. The CDR3 is 13 amino acids. From germline, CDR1 is SGHAT and CDR2 FQNNGV. The germline V and J ends were trimmed by 3 bases and 6 bases, with 10 bases remaining between them.

This chain joins TRBV30 and TRBJ1-1; no clear D gene. Per the germline V gene, CDR1 is GTSNPN and CDR2 is SVGIG (reference sequence). This CDR3 is built from 13 residues. Deletions cut 3 bases from V and 1 base from J, with 9 bases between. CDR3: CAWSGTPNTEAFF. The CDR3 DNA is TGTGCCTGGAGCGGTACACCGAACACTGAAGCTTTCTTT.

The gene calls are TRBV28 and TRBJ1-5; 9 bases match TRBD1. The CDR3 totals 20 residues. J was trimmed by 0 bases and V by 6 bases; bases with no gene match: 18. CDR1 and CDR2 (germline): MDHEN, SYDVKM. The CDR3 protein is CASRRNRGQGTTYSNQPQHF. CDR3 DNA sequence: TGTGCCAGCAGGCGAAACAGGGGGCAGGGAACCACTTATAGCAATCAGCCCCAGCATTTT.

V and J are TRBV5-1 and TRBJ2-5; D is undetermined. The germline V gene has CDR1 SGHRS and CDR2 YFSETQ. Trimming cost V 4 bases and J 5 bases, with 9 bases left between them. The CDR3 spans 12 residues. CDR3 DNA: TGCGCCAGCAGCCAAAATGTGGAGACCCAGTACTTC. As protein: CASSQNVETQYF. The variable domain in full, completed from reference TRBV5-1 and TRBJ2-5, reads KAGVTQTPRYLIKTRGQQVTLSCSPISGHRSVSWYQQTPGQGLQFLFEYFSETQRNKGNFPGRFSGRQFSNSRSEMNVSTLELGDSALYLCASSQNVETQYFGPGTRLLVL.

The J gene is TRBJ2-2, the V gene TRBV10-1, with 11 bases fitting TRBD2. The CDR3 has 16 residues. The germline V gene has CDR1 WNHNN and CDR2 SYGVQD (reference sequence). V trimming: 6 bases; J trimming: 7 bases; junction bases outside the gene matches: 10. CDR3 in amino acids: CASRRAGLAVGGELFF. Written as DNA, the CDR3 is TGCGCCAGCAGACGAGCGGGACTAGCGGTCGGCGGGGAGCTGTTTTTT.